A selection of T cell receptor beta chains follows, all from one sample in a study of OX40 agonist ivuxolimab in advanced cancers. Method: immunoSEQ multiplex PCR; TCRdb's copy keeps in-frame clones and lacks some. Counted here are around 70,000 clones, around four fifths occurring once; the ten biggest clones make up 5.5% to 7.5%. This specimen was CD4+ or CD8+ T cells sorted from blood, taken in a trial of the OX40 agonist ivuxolimab. The receptor source for this set is an adult with an advanced solid tumor such as melanoma, head and neck, liver or kidney cancer. Each CDR3 is given with its conserved first and last residue. A D gene is named only where the DNA matches it firmly. Not every row has a clone size; where given, it reads once, few, many or a size class.

TRBJ2-4 TRBV15 NA NA TGTGCCACCAGCAGAGTTAACATTCAGTACTTC CATSRVNIQYF
TRBJ1-2 TRBV28 TRBD1 few TGTGCCAGCAGTCCCGGGACAGGGTGGTATGGCTACACCTTC CASSPGTGWYGYTF
TRBJ2-1 TRBV6-5 NA NA TGTGCCAGCAGTTATTCACCTAGCACCTCCTACAATGAGCAGTTCTTC CASSYSPSTSYNEQFF
TRBJ1-3 TRBV28 NA once TGTGCCAGCAGCCCTACAGTATCCGGAAACACCATATATTTT CASSPTVSGNTIYF
TRBJ2-1 TRBV19 NA NA TGTGCCAGTAGTATGTATTTGGGAGGTGAGCAGTTCTTC CASSMYLGGEQFF
TRBJ2-2 TRBV27 NA NA TGTGCCAGCAGTTTCATCGTCTCAGCCGGGGAGCTGTTTTTT CASSFIVSAGELFF
TRBJ2-1 TRBV11-3 NA NA TGTGCCAGCAGCCTCCGTGGGTTCTACAATGAGCAGTTCTTC CASSLRGFYNEQFF
TRBJ2-5 TRBV19 NA NA TGTGCCAGTAGTATCCGGCTAGTAGCTAGCGTGAGGGAGACCCAGTACTTC CASSIRLVASVRETQYF
TRBJ1-2 TRBV9 NA NA TGTGCCAGCAGCCTTAATCGCGACAGTTCTAACTATGGCTACGCCTTC CASSLNRDSSNYGYAF
TRBJ1-1 TRBV28 NA NA TGTGCCAGCAGTTTGTCACAGAACACTGAAGCTTTCTTT CASSLSQNTEAFF
TRBJ2-3 TRBV4-2 TRBD2 NA TGTGCCAGCAGCTCGCCTAGCGGAGATACGCAGTATTTT CASSSPSGDTQYF
TRBJ2-7 TRBV7-2 TRBD1 NA TGTGCCAGCAGCTCCGGACAGGGTAGATACGAGCAGTACTTC CASSSGQGRYEQYF
TRBJ1-6 TRBV5-1 NA NA TGCGCCAGCAGCGGGGTCAGCAATAATTCACCCCTCCACTTT CASSGVSNNSPLHF
TRBJ2-7 TRBV28 NA NA TGTGCCAGCTTAGGAGACGGACCCTACGAGCAGTACTTC CASLGDGPYEQYF
TRBJ2-6 TRBV28 NA once TGTGCCAGCAGTGGGACAATCCTCTCTGGGGCCAACGTCCTGACTTTC CASSGTILSGANVLTF
TRBJ2-2 TRBV5-5 NA NA TGTGCCAGCAGCTTGAAAGGGTATAACACCGGGGAGCTGTTTTTT CASSLKGYNTGELFF
TRBJ2-1 TRBV14 TRBD2 NA TGTGCCAGCAGCCAAGAACTAGCGCAAGGCTTCGATGAGCAGTTCTTC CASSQELAQGFDEQFF
TRBJ1-4 TRBV2 TRBD1 once TGTGCCAGCAGTGACGAGGGGGCTGGTAATGAAAAACTGTTTTTT CASSDEGAGNEKLFF
TRBJ2-7 TRBV4-3 TRBD2 few TGCGCCAGCAGCCTCCTAGAGGGAGCGGGAGGTTCCTACGAGCAGTACTTC CASSLLEGAGGSYEQYF
TRBJ2-5 TRBV2 TRBD2 NA TGTGCCAGCAGTGATGAGGGACTAGGTGAGACCCAGTACTTC CASSDEGLGETQYF